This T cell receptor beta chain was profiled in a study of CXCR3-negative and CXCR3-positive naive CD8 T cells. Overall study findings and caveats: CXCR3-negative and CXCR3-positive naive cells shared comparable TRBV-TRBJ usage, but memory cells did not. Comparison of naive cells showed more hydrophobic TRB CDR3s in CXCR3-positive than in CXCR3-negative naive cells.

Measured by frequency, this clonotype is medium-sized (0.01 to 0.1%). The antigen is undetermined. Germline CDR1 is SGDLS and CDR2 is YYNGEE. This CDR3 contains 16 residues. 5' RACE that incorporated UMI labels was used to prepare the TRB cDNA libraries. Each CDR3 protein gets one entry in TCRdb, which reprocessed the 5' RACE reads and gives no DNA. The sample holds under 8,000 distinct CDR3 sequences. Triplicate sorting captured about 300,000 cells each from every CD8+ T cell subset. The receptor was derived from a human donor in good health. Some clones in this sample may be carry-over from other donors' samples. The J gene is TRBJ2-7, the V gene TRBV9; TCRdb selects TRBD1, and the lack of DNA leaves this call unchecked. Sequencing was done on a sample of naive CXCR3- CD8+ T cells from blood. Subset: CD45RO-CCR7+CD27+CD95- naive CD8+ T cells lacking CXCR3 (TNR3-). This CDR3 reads CASSGQLDSPTNEQYF.